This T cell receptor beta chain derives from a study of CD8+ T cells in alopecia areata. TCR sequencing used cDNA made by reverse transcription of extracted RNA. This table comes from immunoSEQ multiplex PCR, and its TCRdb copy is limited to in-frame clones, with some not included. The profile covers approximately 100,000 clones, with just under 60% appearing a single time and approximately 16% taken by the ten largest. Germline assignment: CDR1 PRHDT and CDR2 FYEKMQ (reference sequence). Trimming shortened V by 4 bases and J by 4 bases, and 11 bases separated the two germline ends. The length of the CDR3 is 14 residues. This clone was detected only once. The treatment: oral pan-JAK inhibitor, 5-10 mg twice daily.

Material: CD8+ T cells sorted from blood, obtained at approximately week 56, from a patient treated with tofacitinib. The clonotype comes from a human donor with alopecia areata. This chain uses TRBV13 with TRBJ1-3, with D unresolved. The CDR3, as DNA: TGTGCCAGCAGCTCCGGGAGGCAGGGAAACACCATATATTTT. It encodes CASSSGRQGNTIYF. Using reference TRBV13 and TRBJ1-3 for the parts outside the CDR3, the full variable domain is AAGVIQSPRHLIKEKRETATLKCYPIPRHDTVYWYQQGPGQDPQFLISFYEKMQSDKGSIPDRFSAQQFSDYHSELNMSSLELGDSALYFCASSSGRQGNTIYFGEGSWLTVV.